This TCR beta chain was obtained from a study of blood T cell repertoires in COVID-19 (dated by TCRdb to the early 2020s). A note on the overall study: The collaborator samples originated in the United States, Italy and Spain and spanned the acute and convalescent phases of COVID-19. Nearly every sample came with metadata listing a de-identified subject ID, COVID-19 status, age in years and sex. The samples were drawn from the first 160 participants of the ongoing ImmuneRACE study and from over a thousand subjects provided by 6 global collaborators. The repertoires were released in a freely available public database intended as a resource for research on the immune response to SARS-CoV-2. The prospective study material was composed of cDNA or gDNA derived from T cells, B-cell-depleted T cells, or PBMCs. Where available, HLA class I and class II types were taken from metadata supplied by the sample provider and were not determined by assay-based typing. Subjects who had been exposed to COVID-19, were actively infected with it, or had recovered from it provided the deeply sampled blood TCRbeta repertoires that made up the dataset. Summary of the overall study and its limitations: Clinical and demographic metadata were provided uncurated, with the amount varying by source and participant.

TCRbeta CDR3 regions were amplified from genomic DNA by means of the immunoSEQ Assay, a bias-controlled multiplex PCR. The original methods were these. The number of nucleated cells in each sample was estimated from the amplification of reference gene primers within the assay. To quantify the absolute abundance of each unique TCRbeta CDR3 rearrangement, sequence reads were collapsed and filtered. Productive Simpson clonality was computed per sample as the square root of Simpson's diversity index over productive rearrangements. The clones in this table, taken by TCRdb from immuneACCESS, are in-frame only. Not every clone is retained; where verified, under half of the shortfall comes from an unresolved V gene, and the cause of the rest is unknown. D and trimming come from the DNA, and the V and J calls and clone size come from that table. The sample table lists roughly 190,000 clones, 86% of them with a count of one. Of the sample, around 3.3% falls within the top ten clones.

Each collaborating institution followed its own protocols to collect whole blood in K2EDTA tubes. For TCRbeta analysis, collaborators shipped samples as frozen whole blood, isolated PBMCs, or DNA extracted from either of those sample types. From the cysteine through the phenylalanine, the CDR3 covers 14 amino acids. The read is trimmed to its CDR3 DNA, 42 bases read in frame from base 1. V loses 5 bases, J loses 6 bases, and the germline ends lie 14 bases apart. The germline V gene gives CDR1 as MDHEN and CDR2 as SYDVKM. This clone was observed a single time. This clone's antigen is unknown. No per-base quality is available; no much larger clone lies one base away.

The chain joins TRBV28 to TRBJ1-5, with TRBD1 as a weak D call on 5 bases. The sequenced material came from peripheral blood. The receptor's source is a man between 65 and 85 years old with acute or convalescent COVID-19. The DNA sequence follows: TGTGCCAGCAGTCTAGGGGCAGCCCGTCAGCCCCAGCATTTT. This codes for CASSLGAARQPQHF.